This T cell receptor (beta chain) was recovered during a study of cytomegalovirus exposure and HLA in healthy donors. This clone appeared a few times. The PCR ran on 60 Vbeta and 13 Jbeta primers. Some clones are missing from TCRdb's copy, which holds only in-frame ones; the method was immunoSEQ multiplex PCR. The sample records about 200,000 clones, roughly 90% being singletons. CDR1 is LNHDA and CDR2 is SQIVND in the germline V gene (reference sequence). Trimming cost V 3 bases and J 9 bases, with 15 bases left between them. The CDR3 sequence is 14 residues long. J is TRBJ1-5 and V is TRBV19, with unresolved D. This clonotype originated in a woman in her 30s in good health and CMV-seronegative. Sequenced sample: PBMCs. This CDR3 is CASSMGSSLGPQHF. The DNA for the CDR3 is TGTGCCAGTAGTATGGGCAGCTCCTTAGGGCCCCAGCATTTT.